This T cell receptor beta chain came from a study of blood T cell repertoires in COVID-19. The wider study: Samples representing acute and convalescent COVID-19 were sourced from the United States, Italy and Spain. Nucleic acid was either cDNA or gDNA, and it came from T cells, B-cell-depleted T cells, or PBMCs.

Patients at the Seattle site were enrolled during active infection and followed longitudinally. Original processing notes: Cell counts per sample came from amplifying reference gene primers. Repertoires were generated with immunoSEQ multiplex PCR, while TCRdb's copy carries only in-frame clones and drops some. That table is the source of V, J and clone size, and D and trimming were worked out from the DNA. The sample includes 45,000 to 65,000 clones, approximately 80% of them seen just once. CDR1 is WSHSY and CDR2 is SAAADI in the germline V gene. The CDR3 has 14 residues. The germline V and J ends were trimmed by 3 bases and 3 bases, with 11 bases remaining between them.

The TCR was taken from a man between 25 and 39 years old with COVID-19, enrolled during active disease. Sequenced material: peripheral blood. V gene TRBV10-2 combines with J gene TRBJ2-5; no definite D call. CDR3 in amino acids: CASSERGSKETQYF. CDR3 DNA: TGCGCCAGCAGTGAAAGAGGTAGCAAAGAGACCCAGTACTTC.